These 3 T cell receptor beta chains were sequenced from one sample in a study of cytomegalovirus exposure and HLA in healthy donors. PCR used 60 Vbeta primers and 13 Jbeta primers. The assay was immunoSEQ multiplex PCR, and TCRdb's table has in-frame clones only and misses some. This sample contains roughly 190,000 clones. The specimen sequenced was PBMCs. These receptors all stem from a woman under 30 in good health and CMV-seropositive.

The chain links TRBV7-9 to TRBJ1-2, with TRBD1 as a possible D gene (5 bases). V lost 1 base, J lost 4 bases, and 10 bases lay in between. This CDR3 has 14 residues. Germline loops: CDR1 SEHNR, CDR2 FQNEAQ (reference sequence). The CDR3 coding sequence is TGTGCCAGCAGCTTAGAGGGGCTCGGCTATGGCTACACCTTC. It encodes CASSLEGLGYGYTF. The variable domain in full, completed from reference TRBV7-9 and TRBJ1-2, reads DTGVSQNPRHKITKRGQNVTFRCDPISEHNRLYWYRQTLGQGPEFLTYFQNEAQLEKSRLLSDRFSAERPKGSFSTLEIQRTEQGDSAMYLCASSLEGLGYGYTFGSGTRLTVV.

The chain employs TRBV18 and TRBJ2-7; 7 bases are a match to TRBD2. The CDR3 totals 16 residues. V shed 5 bases, J shed 5 bases, and the junction held 15 bases outside the gene matches. Looked up from germline, CDR1 is KGHSH and CDR2 is LQKENI. The CDR3 here is CASSWFAGLTPHEQYF. The CDR3 DNA sequence: TGTGCCAGCTCATGGTTTGCGGGACTAACTCCTCACGAGCAGTACTTC.

This sequence joins TRBV18 and TRBJ2-1, with 14 bases that match TRBD2. This CDR3 region has 16 residues. The germline CDR1 and CDR2 sequences are KGHSH and LQKENI. The V gene end was trimmed by 3 bases and the J gene end by 5 bases; junction bases not matched to a gene: 3. The CDR3, as DNA: TGTGCCAGCTCACCGAGACTAGCGGGGGGGAACAATGAGCAGTTCTTC. Translation gives CASSPRLAGGNNEQFF.